Reported below is one T cell receptor (beta chain). Its antigen remains unknown. This CDR3 has 15 residues. Germline assignment: CDR1 SGHTA and CDR2 FQGNSA. V was pared by 3 bases and J by 1 base, with 5 bases of the junction left unmatched. Primers for the PCR totalled 60 Vbeta and 13 Jbeta. Some clones are missing from TCRdb's copy, which holds only in-frame ones; the method was immunoSEQ multiplex PCR. This table holds around 200,000 clones, around 83% found once. This entry is derived from a study of cytomegalovirus exposure and HLA in healthy donors. General observations from the study: Most TCR beta V segments were productive about 90% or about 30% of the time in an earlier analysis. Rarity characterized most TCR sequences, yet some public TCRs appeared in many donors. The study recorded about 160 TCR beta chains that were cytomegalovirus-associated.

This clonotype originated in a woman aged 45 to 65 in good health and CMV-seropositive. Sequencing input: PBMCs. The V call is TRBV7-2, the J call TRBJ2-7, with 8 bases identical to TRBD1. DNA of the CDR3: TGTGCCAGCAGCTTGGACAGGGCATTTTCCTACGAGCAGTACTTC. Amino acid sequence: CASSLDRAFSYEQYF.